The 17 T cell receptor beta chains below all came from one sample that was sequenced in a study of cytomegalovirus exposure and HLA in healthy donors. With 60 Vbeta and 13 Jbeta primers, the PCR was carried out. TCRdb's copy holds only in-frame clones and misses some; the assay was immunoSEQ multiplex PCR. The table shows about 130,000 clones, with 80% to 90% occurring only once. Material for sequencing was PBMCs. The receptors were gathered from a male donor in good health and CMV-seropositive.

This clone was recorded once. The chain uses TRBV5-8 and TRBJ2-7; D unresolved. The ends were cut back, 4 bases at V and 3 bases at J, with 14 bases in the middle. There are 14 residues in the CDR3. CDR1 is SGHTS and CDR2 is YDEGEE in the germline V gene. The CDR3 DNA reads as TGTGCCAGCAGCCCGCTCGCTATTGACTACGAGCAGTACTTC. It specifies CASSPLAIDYEQYF.

The V gene is TRBV6-1, the J gene TRBJ1-5; possibly TRBD1 for D (6 bases). Germline values: CDR1 MNHNS, CDR2 SASEGT. V lost 11 bases and J 1 base, leaving 12 bases between the germline ends. The CDR3 length is 13 residues. CDR3 amino acids: CAGSGTSNQPQHF. CDR3 DNA: TGTGCCGGATCCGGGACAAGCAATCAGCCCCAGCATTTT.

This clone has a handful of counts. The chain links TRBV5-1 to TRBJ1-1; 11 bases fit TRBD1. Germline trimming cut 7 bases from V and 0 bases from J; bases unmatched to any gene: 5. Germline V gene data show CDR1 as SGHRS and CDR2 as YFSETQ. There are 15 residues in the CDR3. DNA for the CDR3: TGCGCCAGCGGGACAGGGGGGGGTTTGAACACTGAAGCTTTCTTT. As protein: CASGTGGGLNTEAFF.

The chain employs TRBV6-5 and TRBJ2-1; TRBD1 aligns across 9 bases. This CDR3 has 15 amino acids. Germline V gene data show CDR1 as MNHEY and CDR2 as SVGAGI. With 2 bases clipped from V and 7 bases from J, the junction kept 6 bases outside the gene matches. CDR3: CASSYGTGLGNEQFF. CDR3 DNA: TGTGCCAGCAGTTACGGGACAGGGTTGGGAAATGAGCAGTTCTTC.

The rearrangement uses TRBV7-8 and TRBJ2-1; 12 nucleotides match TRBD1. The CDR3 consists of 16 residues. CDR1 SGHVS and CDR2 FQNEAQ come from the germline V gene. The V gene end was trimmed by 5 bases and the J gene end by 8 bases; junction bases not matched to a gene: 10. In nucleotides, the CDR3 is TGTGCCAGCAGCCGTAACCGGGACAGGGGGCGAGATGAGCAGTTCTTC. Its protein is CASSRNRDRGRDEQFF. Combining the CDR3 with reference TRBV7-8 and TRBJ2-1 gives the whole variable domain GAGVSQSPRYKVAKRGQDVALRCDPISGHVSLFWYQQALGQGPEFLTYFQNEAQLDKSGLPSDRFFAERPEGSVSTLKIQRTQQEDSAVYLCASSRNRDRGRDEQFFGPGTRLTVL.

The CDR3 nucleotides are TGTGCCAGCAGCAGGGGTTCTGATGGCTACACCTTC. Amino acids: CASSRGSDGYTF. This chain joins TRBV11-3 and TRBJ1-2; D may be TRBD1 (5 bases). Trimming stripped 5 bases from V and 6 bases from J, with 10 bases between. The CDR3 length is 12 residues. The germline V gene has CDR1 SGHNT and CDR2 YENEEA.

This rearrangement joins TRBV2 to TRBJ2-5, with 10 bases that match TRBD1. Germline lookup yields CDR1 SNHLY and CDR2 FYNNEI. Trimming at V came to 5 bases and at J to 3 bases, leaving 9 bases not matched to a gene. The CDR3 consists of 16 residues. Written as DNA, the CDR3 is TGTGCCAGCAGTCCTATCGGGACAGGGGCGGAAGAGACCCAGTACTTC. This encodes CASSPIGTGAEETQYF.

The chain recombines TRBV6-1 with TRBJ2-4, with TRBD2 identical over 7 bases. The J segment lost 2 bases and the V segment lost 0 bases, leaving 13 bases of the junction unmatched. Germline values: CDR1 MNHNS, CDR2 SASEGT. The CDR3 extends over 19 amino acids. The CDR3: CASSEATGGGVSPKNIQYF. The CDR3 nucleotides read TGTGCCAGCAGTGAAGCTACTGGTGGGGGGGTATCGCCCAAAAACATTCAGTACTTC.

The genes are TRBV13 and TRBJ2-1; 7 bases match TRBD2. V lost 5 bases, J lost 12 bases, and 7 bases stayed unmatched. Germline V gene sequence: CDR1 PRHDT, CDR2 FYEKMQ (reference sequence). The CDR3 spans 12 residues. The CDR3 spells CASSLLTGGQFF. The DNA of the CDR3 is TGTGCCAGCAGCCTCCTTACGGGGGGGCAGTTCTTC.

The chain joins TRBV28 to TRBJ2-6, with 10 bases fitting TRBD1. The CDR3 has 19 residues. Germline values: CDR1 MDHEN, CDR2 SYDVKM. The junction had 10 bases not matched to a gene; V was cut back by 5 bases and J by 0 bases. The CDR3 region has the DNA TGTGCCAGCAGTCCGGGACAGGGGAGGGATAGCTCTGGGGCCAACGTCCTGACTTTC. Protein: CASSPGQGRDSSGANVLTF.

The gene calls are TRBV19 and TRBJ2-2; TRBD2 is a possible D gene (6 bases). Trimming stripped 6 bases from V and 2 bases from J, with 13 bases between. This CDR3 comprises 15 residues. Germline V CDR1 and CDR2: LNHDA, SQIVND (reference sequence). The CDR3 coding sequence is TGTGCCAGTAGAGGAGCGGACTACAACACCGGGGAGCTGTTTTTT. Translated: CASRGADYNTGELFF.

This clone was counted a single time. The chain links TRBV28 to TRBJ1-1; 7 positions agree with TRBD1. The CDR3 is 14 residues long. Germline CDR1 and CDR2: MDHEN and SYDVKM. J gave up 3 bases and V 10 bases, and 11 bases lay outside the gene matches. CDR3 in amino acids: CATFSRGVYTEAFF. DNA for the CDR3: TGTGCCACTTTCAGCAGGGGGGTGTACACTGAAGCTTTCTTT.

This clone has just a few counts. The chain recombines TRBV5-1 with TRBJ1-1; perhaps TRBD1 as D (6 bases). The germline V and J ends were trimmed by 5 bases and 3 bases, with 17 bases remaining between them. CDR1 is SGHRS, CDR2 YFSETQ, per germline. The CDR3 has 15 amino acids. CDR3: CASRLRGGSDTEAFF. The CDR3 region has the DNA TGCGCCAGCAGACTACGGGGGGGCTCGGACACTGAAGCTTTCTTT.

In its sample, this clone was seen a few times. The junction departs from the called germline gene at one end, perhaps through a read error. The rearrangement joins TRBV18 to TRBJ2-6; TRBD1 is a possible D gene (5 bases). Germline V gene sequence: CDR1 KGHSH, CDR2 LQKENI. This CDR3 is built from 15 residues. The CDR3 nucleotides read TGTGCCAGCTCCCGGGCCGCCTCTGGGGCCAACGGCCTGACTTTC. The encoded protein is CASSRAASGANGLTF.

The chain has TRBV28 and TRBJ1-4, with D perhaps TRBD1 (5 bases). Germline V gene data show CDR1 as MDHEN and CDR2 as SYDVKM. The CDR3 has 13 residues. V gave up 7 bases and J gave up 7 bases, with 13 bases separating them. The CDR3 DNA follows: TGTGCCAGCACCCACTTCGGGGGTGAAAAACTGTTTTTT. This encodes CASTHFGGEKLFF.

CDR3: CASSQEVPSGRYEQYF. CDR3 coding DNA: TGCGCCAGCAGCCAAGAGGTCCCTAGCGGTCGCTACGAGCAGTACTTC. The rearrangement uses TRBV4-3 and TRBJ2-7; 7 nucleotides line up with TRBD2. The CDR3 contains 16 residues. From germline, CDR1 is LGHNA and CDR2 YSLEER. The V segment lost 0 bases and the J segment 3 bases; nucleotides outside the gene matches: 8.

The V call is TRBV11-2, the J call TRBJ1-6; the D is unclear. Per the germline V gene, CDR1 is SGHAT and CDR2 is FQNNGV. The CDR3 spans 13 residues. Trimming took 1 base from V and 8 from J, leaving 6 bases between them. The CDR3 bases are TGTGCCAGCAGCTTAGCTAGCCATTCACCCCTCCACTTT. It yields the protein CASSLASHSPLHF.